Following are 14 T cell receptor beta chains from one sample sequenced in a study of blood T cell repertoires in COVID-19. Assay: immunoSEQ multiplex PCR; the TCRdb copy retains only in-frame clones and omits some. This repertoire shows around 23,000 clones, 75% to 90% found once; its top ten account for approximately 19%. Sequenced sample: peripheral blood. The source of these receptors is a human donor in a cohort sampled during active COVID-19.

This chain uses TRBV7-2 with TRBJ2-1; the D gene is possibly TRBD1 (5 bases). The CDR3 is 14 amino acids. V was clipped by 6 bases and J by 5 bases, with 14 bases between them. Looked up from germline, CDR1 is SGHTA and CDR2 is FQGNSA. The CDR3 DNA reads TGTGCCAGCAGTCTCAGGGCCATCGACAATGAGCAGTTCTTC. Protein product: CASSLRAIDNEQFF.

The chain is built from TRBV6-5 and TRBJ2-4; D perhaps matches TRBD2 (5 bases). The germline V gene has CDR1 MNHEY and CDR2 SVGAGI. This CDR3 region has 13 residues. Trimming removed 6 bases from V and 7 bases from J, with 13 bases in between. The DNA for the CDR3 is TGTGCCAGCAGGTCCGGTGGGGAGAACATTCAGTACTTC. This encodes CASRSGGENIQYF.

This sequence joins TRBV10-2 and TRBJ1-6; 11 bases agree with TRBD1. The germline gives CDR1 WSHSY, CDR2 SAAADI. V was pared by 8 bases and J by 15 bases, with 9 bases of the junction left unmatched. The CDR3 contains 13 residues. The CDR3 DNA sequence: TGCGCCAGCCGCCAGGGACAGGGGGTTCTCCTCCACTTT. This sequence encodes CASRQGQGVLLHF.

The CDR3 sequence: CASSLDSGSEAFF. The CDR3 DNA reads as TGTGCCAGCAGCTTAGATTCCGGGAGTGAAGCTTTCTTT. The chain combines TRBV11-3 with TRBJ1-1; no reliable D call. The CDR3 has 13 residues. V lost 0 bases and J 7 bases, leaving 9 bases between the germline ends. Germline V gene lookup returns CDR1 SGHNT and CDR2 YENEEA.

The rearrangement joins TRBV28 to TRBJ1-2; perhaps TRBD1 as D (6 bases). Trimming cost V 8 bases and J 2 bases, with 6 bases left between them. Looked up from germline, CDR1 is MDHEN and CDR2 is SYDVKM. The CDR3 has 11 amino acids. CDR3 protein: CASGQNYGYTF. In nucleotides, the CDR3 is TGTGCCAGCGGACAGAACTATGGCTACACCTTC.

In this sample, this clone turned up once. The rearrangement links TRBV18 to TRBJ1-1; D might be TRBD1 (6 bases). There are 18 residues in the CDR3. Germline V gene data show CDR1 as KGHSH and CDR2 as LQKENI. The V end was cut by 1 base, the J end by 0 bases, with 18 bases between. For the CDR3, the DNA is TGTGCCAGCTCACCACGCGGAGCGCGACAGGCAGTGAACACTGAAGCTTTCTTT. It encodes CASSPRGARQAVNTEAFF.

A note on this clone: Relative to the germline gene, one junction end is altered; a read error may explain this. The chain combines TRBV6-4 with TRBJ2-3, with 7 bases aligning to TRBD2. Germline V gives CDR1 MRHNA, CDR2 SNTAGT. This CDR3 has 15 amino acids. In DNA form, the CDR3 reads TGTGCCAGCAGAGACTCAGCGGGAAGCACAGATACGCAGTATTTT. It is translated as CASRDSAGSTDTQYF.

This chain uses TRBV11-3 with TRBJ2-1; 11 bases line up with TRBD2. The CDR3 is made up of 17 amino acids. With 0 bases clipped from V and 2 bases from J, the junction kept 3 bases outside the gene matches. CDR1 is SGHNT and CDR2 is YENEEA in the germline V gene. This chain's CDR3 is CASSLEASGRPYNEQFF. The DNA for the CDR3 is TGTGCCAGCAGCTTAGAGGCTAGCGGGAGGCCCTACAATGAGCAGTTCTTC.

This rearrangement joins TRBV7-2 to TRBJ2-3; D might be TRBD2 (5 bases). V was trimmed by 7 bases and J by 0 bases, leaving 11 bases between them. CDR1 and CDR2 from the germline V gene are SGHTA and FQGNSA. The CDR3 spans 14 residues. The CDR3 DNA reads TGTGCCAGCAAATCCCGCGGGAGCACAGATACGCAGTATTTT. Its translation is CASKSRGSTDTQYF. The whole variable domain, filled in from reference TRBV7-2 and TRBJ2-3, reads GAGVSQSPSNKVTEKGKDVELRCDPISGHTALYWYRQSLGQGLEFLIYFQGNSAPDKSGLPSDRFSAERTGGSVSTLTIQRTQQEDSAVYLCASKSRGSTDTQYFGPGTRLTVL.

The chain uses TRBV18 and TRBJ1-1, with D unresolved. The CDR3 consists of 15 residues. Between the trimmed V and J ends, which lost 4 bases and 2 bases, there was a span of 14 bases. CDR1 and CDR2 from the germline V gene are KGHSH and LQKENI. DNA for the CDR3: TGTGCCAGCTCACTTAATTACGGGGTCAACACTGAAGCTTTCTTT. Translation gives CASSLNYGVNTEAFF.

The chain joins TRBV18 to TRBJ1-6; D might be TRBD1 (5 bases). Germline V gene sequence: CDR1 KGHSH, CDR2 LQKENI. V was cut by 2 bases and J by 6 bases, with 17 bases left in between. The length of the CDR3 is 17 residues. The DNA for the CDR3 is TGTGCCAGCTCACCAAATACGGGGGAAACTGCTAATTCACCCCTCCACTTT. Translating it yields CASSPNTGETANSPLHF.

This sequence joins TRBV29-1 and TRBJ1-1; D ambiguous. The germline V gene has CDR1 SQVTM and CDR2 ANQGSEA. The CDR3 loop spans 12 amino acids. The V and J ends lost 1 base and 11 bases respectively, with 14 bases between them. CDR3 coding DNA: TGCAGCGTTGAAGGGGAGCGGGCTGGTGCTTTCTTT. Translating gives CSVEGERAGAFF.

The chain employs TRBV28 and TRBJ1-1, with D possibly being TRBD1 (6 bases). From germline, CDR1 is MDHEN and CDR2 SYDVKM. Trimming left V 7 bases short and J 4 bases short, with 10 bases between. The CDR3 sequence is 12 residues long. In DNA, the CDR3 is TGTGCCAGCACAGGGGTGGTCACTGAAGCTTTCTTT. Protein product: CASTGVVTEAFF. Supplemented by reference TRBV28 and TRBJ1-1, the full variable domain reads DVKVTQSSRYLVKRTGEKVFLECVQDMDHENMFWYRQDPGLGLRLIYFSYDVKMKEKGDIPEGYSVSREKKERFSLILESASTNQTSMYLCASTGVVTEAFFGQGTRLTVV.

The V and J genes are TRBV5-4 and TRBJ1-2; a possible D gene is TRBD1 (6 bases). The CDR3 has 15 amino acids. Trimming left V 4 bases short and J 4 bases short, with 17 bases between. Germline loops: CDR1 SGHNT, CDR2 YYREEE (reference sequence). CDR3 nucleotides: TGTGCCAGCAGCCCTGGTGGAAGACAGGCCTATGGCTACACCTTC. Encoded protein: CASSPGGRQAYGYTF.